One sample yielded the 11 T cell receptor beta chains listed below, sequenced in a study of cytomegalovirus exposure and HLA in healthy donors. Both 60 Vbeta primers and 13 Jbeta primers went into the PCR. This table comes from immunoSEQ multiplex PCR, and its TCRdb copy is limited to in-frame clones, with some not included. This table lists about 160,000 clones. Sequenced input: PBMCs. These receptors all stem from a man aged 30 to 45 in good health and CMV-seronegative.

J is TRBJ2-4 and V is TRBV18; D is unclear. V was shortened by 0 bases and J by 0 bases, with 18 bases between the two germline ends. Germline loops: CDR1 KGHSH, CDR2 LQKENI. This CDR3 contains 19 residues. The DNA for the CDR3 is TGTGCCAGCTCACCACCTCTAGTCTCCCCCACTCTAGCCAAAAACATTCAGTACTTC. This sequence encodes CASSPPLVSPTLAKNIQYF.

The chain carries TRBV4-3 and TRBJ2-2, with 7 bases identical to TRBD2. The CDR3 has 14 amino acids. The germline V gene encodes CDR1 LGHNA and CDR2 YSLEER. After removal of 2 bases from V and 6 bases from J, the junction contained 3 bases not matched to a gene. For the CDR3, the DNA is TGCGCCAGCAGCCAAAAGGGGAGGGCCGGGGAGCTGTTTTTT. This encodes CASSQKGRAGELFF.

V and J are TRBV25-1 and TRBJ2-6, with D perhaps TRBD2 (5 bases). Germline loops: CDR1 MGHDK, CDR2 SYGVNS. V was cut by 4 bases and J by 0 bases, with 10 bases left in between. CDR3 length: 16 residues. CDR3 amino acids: CASSGGRDSGANVLTF. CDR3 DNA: TGTGCCAGCAGTGGGGGTCGGGACTCTGGGGCCAACGTCCTGACTTTC.

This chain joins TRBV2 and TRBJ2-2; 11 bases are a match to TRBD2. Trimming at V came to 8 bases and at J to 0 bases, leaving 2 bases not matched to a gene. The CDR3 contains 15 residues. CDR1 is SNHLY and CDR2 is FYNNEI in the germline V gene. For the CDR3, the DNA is TGTGCCAGCGGACTAGCGGGTACGAACACCGGGGAGCTGTTTTTT. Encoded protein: CASGLAGTNTGELFF.

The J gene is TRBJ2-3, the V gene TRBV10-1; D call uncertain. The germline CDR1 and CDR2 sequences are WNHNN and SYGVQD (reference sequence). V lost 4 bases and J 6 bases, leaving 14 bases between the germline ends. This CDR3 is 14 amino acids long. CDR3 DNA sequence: TGCGCCAGCAGTGTGAGACTTCCTTCCGATACGCAGTATTTT. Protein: CASSVRLPSDTQYF.

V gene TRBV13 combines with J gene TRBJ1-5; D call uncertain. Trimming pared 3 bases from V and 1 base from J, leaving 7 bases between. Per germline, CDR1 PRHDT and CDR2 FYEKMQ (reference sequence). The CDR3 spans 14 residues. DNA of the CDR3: TGTGCCAGCAGCTTGCGTCTGAGCAATCAGCCCCAGCATTTT. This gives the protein CASSLRLSNQPQHF.

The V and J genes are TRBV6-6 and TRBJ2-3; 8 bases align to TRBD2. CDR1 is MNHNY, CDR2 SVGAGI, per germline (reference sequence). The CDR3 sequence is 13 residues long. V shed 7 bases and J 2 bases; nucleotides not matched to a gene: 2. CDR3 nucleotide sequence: TGTGCCAGCACCGGGAGGGCCACAGATACGCAGTATTTT. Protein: CASTGRATDTQYF.

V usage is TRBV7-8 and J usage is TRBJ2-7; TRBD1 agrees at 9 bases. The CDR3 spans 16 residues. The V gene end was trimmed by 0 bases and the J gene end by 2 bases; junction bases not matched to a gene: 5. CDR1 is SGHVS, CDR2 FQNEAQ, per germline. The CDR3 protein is CASSLARGQGTYEQYF. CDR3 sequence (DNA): TGTGCCAGCAGCTTAGCGCGGGGACAGGGAACCTACGAGCAGTACTTC.

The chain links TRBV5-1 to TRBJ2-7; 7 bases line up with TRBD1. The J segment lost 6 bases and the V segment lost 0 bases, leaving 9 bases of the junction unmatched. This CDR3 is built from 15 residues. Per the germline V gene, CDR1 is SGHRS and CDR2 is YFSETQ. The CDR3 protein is CASSLARGGTGEQYF. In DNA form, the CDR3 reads TGCGCCAGCAGCTTGGCCAGAGGGGGCACGGGCGAGCAGTACTTC.

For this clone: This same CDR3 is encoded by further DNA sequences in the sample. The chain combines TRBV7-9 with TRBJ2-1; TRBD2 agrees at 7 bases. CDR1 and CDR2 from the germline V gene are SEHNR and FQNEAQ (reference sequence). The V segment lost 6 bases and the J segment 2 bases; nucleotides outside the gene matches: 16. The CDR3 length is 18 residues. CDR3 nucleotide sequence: TGTGCCAGCAGGGGTTGGGTGCAGCGGGGCGGCACCTACAATGAGCAGTTCTTC. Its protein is CASRGWVQRGGTYNEQFF.

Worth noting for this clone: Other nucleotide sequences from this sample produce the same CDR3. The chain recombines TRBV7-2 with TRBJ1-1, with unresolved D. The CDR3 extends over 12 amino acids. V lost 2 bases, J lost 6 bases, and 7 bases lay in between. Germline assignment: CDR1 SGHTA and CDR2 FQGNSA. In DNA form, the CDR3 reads TGTGCCAGCAGCTTAAGGCGGCCTGAAGCTTTCTTT. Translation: CASSLRRPEAFF.